This record covers a single T cell receptor beta chain. The data belong to a study of molecular identifiers for immune sequencing clone quantification. TCRdb re-called the PCR reads through MiXCR, storing one row per CDR3 protein. The table includes over 300,000 distinct CDR3 sequences, roughly a quarter detected once. The sequence came from a human donor in good health. Some libraries in this study had Jurkat cell RNA spiked in. Sample: naive CD8+ T cells from blood, with Jurkat cell RNA spiked in. Subset here: FACS-sorted CD8+CD4-CCR7+CD45RA+ naive T cells.

CDR3 nucleotides: TGTGCCAGCAGCTCAGCGGGAGCACCCTACGAGCAGTACTTC. Its protein product is CASSSAGAPYEQYF. The chain has TRBV27 and TRBJ2-7, with 8 bases lining up with TRBD2. The V gene's germline CDR1 is MNHEY and CDR2 SMNVEV (reference sequence). After removal of 6 bases from V and 2 bases from J, the junction contained 6 bases not matched to a gene. This CDR3 spans 14 amino acids.